This T cell receptor (beta chain) is drawn from a study of T-cell memory formation after mild COVID-19. Study as a whole: Largely, TCR clusters stayed within a single donor.

TCRdb re-called the 5' RACE reads with MiXCR, one entry per CDR3 protein. Of hundreds of thousands of distinct CDR3 sequences listed, 20% to 30% are singletons. The V end was cut by 0 bases, the J end by 1 base, with 11 bases between. There are 16 residues in the CDR3. The germline CDR1 and CDR2 sequences are SGHDT and YYEEEE. The V call is TRBV5-6, the J call TRBJ2-1, with D perhaps TRBD2 (6 bases). Sample: PBMCs or a T cell subset sorted from them (not recorded which). This TCR derives from an adult woman who had mild COVID-19 (a few samples of this study predate the infection). Cell type and time point are not known. CDR3 sequence (DNA): TGTGCCAGCAGCTTGGCCGGGCTAGCGTCCTACAATGAGCAGTTCTTC. This codes for CASSLAGLASYNEQFF.